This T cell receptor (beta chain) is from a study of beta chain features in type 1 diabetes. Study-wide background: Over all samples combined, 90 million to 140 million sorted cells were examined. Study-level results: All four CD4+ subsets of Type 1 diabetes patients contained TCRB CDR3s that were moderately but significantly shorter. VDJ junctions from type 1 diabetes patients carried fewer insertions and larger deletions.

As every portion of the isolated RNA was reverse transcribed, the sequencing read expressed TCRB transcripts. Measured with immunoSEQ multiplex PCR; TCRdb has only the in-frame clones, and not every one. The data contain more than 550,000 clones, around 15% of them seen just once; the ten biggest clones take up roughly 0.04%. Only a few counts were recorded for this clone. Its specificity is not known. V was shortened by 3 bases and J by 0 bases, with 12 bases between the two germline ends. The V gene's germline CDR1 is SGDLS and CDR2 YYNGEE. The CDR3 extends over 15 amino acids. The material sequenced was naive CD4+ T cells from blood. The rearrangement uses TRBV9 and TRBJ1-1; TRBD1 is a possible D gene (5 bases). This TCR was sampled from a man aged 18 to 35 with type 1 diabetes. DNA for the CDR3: TGTGCCAGCAGCGCTCCCAGGGCCCTGAACACTGAAGCTTTCTTT. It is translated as CASSAPRALNTEAFF. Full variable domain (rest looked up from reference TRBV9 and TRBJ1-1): DSGVTQTPKHLITATGQRVTLRCSPRSGDLSVYWYQQSLDQGLQFLIQYYNGEERAKGNILERFSAQQFPDLHSELNLSSLELGDSALYFCASSAPRALNTEAFFGQGTRLTVV.